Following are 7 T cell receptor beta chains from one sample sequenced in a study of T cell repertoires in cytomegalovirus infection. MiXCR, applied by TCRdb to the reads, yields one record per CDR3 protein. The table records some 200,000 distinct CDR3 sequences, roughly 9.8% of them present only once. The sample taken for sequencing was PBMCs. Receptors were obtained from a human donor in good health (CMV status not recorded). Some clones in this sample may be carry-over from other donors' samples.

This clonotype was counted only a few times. The CDR3 DNA reads TGCAGTGCTAGAGGGGACGCGGGGTCTGGAAACACCATATATTTT. This encodes CSARGDAGSGNTIYF. The V gene is TRBV20-1, the J gene TRBJ1-3; TRBD1 might be the D (5 bases). CDR1 is DFQATT and CDR2 is SNEGSKA in the germline V gene (reference sequence). CDR3 length: 15 amino acids. Trimming removed 1 base at V and 1 base at J, with 11 bases between.

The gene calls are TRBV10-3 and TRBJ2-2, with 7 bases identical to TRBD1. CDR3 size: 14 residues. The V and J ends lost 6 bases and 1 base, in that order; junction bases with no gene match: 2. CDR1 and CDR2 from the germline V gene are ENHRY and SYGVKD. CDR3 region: CAISPGGNTGELFF. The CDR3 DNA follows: TGTGCCATCAGCCCAGGGGGGAACACCGGGGAGCTGTTTTTT.

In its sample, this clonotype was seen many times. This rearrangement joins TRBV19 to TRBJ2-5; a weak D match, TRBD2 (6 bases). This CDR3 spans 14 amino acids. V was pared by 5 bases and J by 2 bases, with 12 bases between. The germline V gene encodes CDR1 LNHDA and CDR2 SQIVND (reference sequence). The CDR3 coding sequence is TGTGCCAGTAGTTCAAGGGACTTGCAAGAGACCCAGTACTTC. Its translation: CASSSRDLQETQYF.

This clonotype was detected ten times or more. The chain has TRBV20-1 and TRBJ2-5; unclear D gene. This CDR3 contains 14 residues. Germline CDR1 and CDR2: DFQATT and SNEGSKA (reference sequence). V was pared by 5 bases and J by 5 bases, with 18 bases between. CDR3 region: CSADSNREWETQYF. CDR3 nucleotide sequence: TGCAGTGCTGATTCGAATAGGGAATGGGAGACCCAGTACTTC.

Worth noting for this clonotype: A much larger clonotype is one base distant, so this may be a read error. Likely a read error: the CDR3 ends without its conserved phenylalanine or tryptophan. CDR3 coding DNA: TGTGCCAGCCAGTTTATGCAGGCAGATACGCAGTATTCT. Translation gives CASQFMQADTQYS. The V and J genes are TRBV28 and TRBJ2-3; D is uncertain. The V and J ends lost 8 bases and 4 bases respectively, with 13 bases between them. This CDR3 region has 13 residues. CDR1 is MDHEN, CDR2 SYDVKM, per germline.

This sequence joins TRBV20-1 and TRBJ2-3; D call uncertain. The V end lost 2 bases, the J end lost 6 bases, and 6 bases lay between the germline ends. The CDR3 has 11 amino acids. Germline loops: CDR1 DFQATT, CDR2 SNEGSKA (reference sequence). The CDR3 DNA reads TGCAGTGCTAGATACCCCGATACGCAGTATTTT. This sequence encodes CSARYPDTQYF.

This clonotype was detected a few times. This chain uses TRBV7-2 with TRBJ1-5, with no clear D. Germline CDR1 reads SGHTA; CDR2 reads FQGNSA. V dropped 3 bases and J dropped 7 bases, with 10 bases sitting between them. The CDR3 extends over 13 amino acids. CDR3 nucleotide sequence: TGTGCCAGCAGCTTTGGGCCGTTGCAGCCCCAGCATTTT. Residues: CASSFGPLQPQHF.